The clone carrying this T cell receptor (beta chain) was seen ten or more times. Antigen: not known. The data are from a study of T-cell reconstitution after alpha-beta-depleted transplantation in children. A TCRbeta library incorporating unique molecular identifiers was prepared. Via MiXCR, TCRdb re-called the PCR reads, giving one row per CDR3 protein. The table records roughly 30,000 distinct CDR3 sequences, roughly 6.7% of them present only once. Study findings and constraints: When one year had passed after transplant, most T-cell counts and diversity came from newly produced T cells. Reports say that about two months after transplant, the alpha-beta T cells came out of several hundred graft clones that had expanded. Some patients' high day-60 TCRbeta diversity was traced to surviving recipient T cells and thymic progenitors.

This TCR was sampled from a child less than two years old who had a stem cell transplant for acute myeloid leukemia, so the T cells may come from the graft donor. This sample comprised peripheral blood, obtained 60 days after TCRalphabeta/CD19-depleted stem cell transplant.

CDR3 coding DNA: TGTGCCAGCAGTTACTCGTTTACAGGCCAAGAGACCCAGTACTTC. It translates to CASSYSFTGQETQYF. The chain joins TRBV6-5 to TRBJ2-5; D possibly corresponds to TRBD1 (5 bases). V lost 0 bases and J 1 base, leaving 9 bases between the germline ends. Per germline, CDR1 MNHEY and CDR2 SVGAGI. The CDR3 is 15 residues long.